This T cell receptor beta chain was captured by sequencing in a study of blood T cell repertoires in COVID-19. Here immunoSEQ multiplex PCR was the method, and the copy in TCRdb shows in-frame clones only, minus some. Of about 330,000 clones listed, 92% are singletons. The material sequenced was PBMCs or T cells enriched from blood (not recorded which). This clonotype was sampled from a woman between 25 and 40 years old who had recovered from COVID-19.

Written as DNA, the CDR3 is TGTGCCAGCAGATCGGACAGGGGTGACGAGCAGTACTTC. This translates into CASRSDRGDEQYF. The chain has TRBV28 and TRBJ2-7, with 9 bases that match TRBD1. The CDR3 sequence is 13 residues long. Losses at the gene ends were 6 bases for V and 5 bases for J; bases not matched to a gene: 5. Germline V lookup: CDR1 MDHEN, CDR2 SYDVKM.